This TCR beta chain was identified in a study of immune cell composition in non-small cell lung cancer. Study outcomes and limitations: Lung squamous cell carcinoma tumours had significantly higher top 10 clone scores and productive clonality than lung adenocarcinoma.

The germline V gene encodes CDR1 SGHNT and CDR2 YYREEE (reference sequence). The V segment lost 4 bases and the J segment 4 bases; nucleotides outside the gene matches: 9. CDR3 length equals 16 residues. As regards this clone: Its antigen is not known.

Assay: immunoSEQ multiplex PCR; the TCRdb copy retains only in-frame clones and omits some. Here the sample spans about 7,000 clones, less than 75% being singletons. The origin of this receptor is a human donor with non-small cell lung cancer. The source material was lung tumor tissue. This sequence joins TRBV5-4 and TRBJ1-2; TRBD1 matches 11 bases. CDR3: CASSVGGTGGPYGYTF. CDR3 nucleotide sequence: TGTGCCAGCAGCGTCGGAGGGACAGGGGGTCCCTATGGCTACACCTTC.